These 18 T cell receptor beta chains originate from one sample sequenced in a study of Ad26.COV2.S vaccination and SARS-CoV-2 variants. The treatment is: 15 to 20 received Ad26.COV2.S at low or high dose, single or two shots; roughly 5 received placebo; per-sample allocation not given. The samples date from day 63 after the first vaccine or placebo injection. Libraries were prepared by immunoSEQ multiplex PCR; TCRdb keeps only in-frame clonotypes and omits some of them. Counted here are approximately 240,000 clones, approximately 87% occurring once; the ten biggest clones make up roughly a tenth. The sequences come from peripheral blood, collected in a trial of Ad26.COV2.S vaccine versus placebo. These TCRs come from a person between 18 and 59 years old who received the Ad26.COV2.S COVID-19 vaccine or a placebo.

The V and J genes are TRBV18 and TRBJ2-1; 11 bases match TRBD2. V was clipped by 5 bases and J by 0 bases; unmatched bases: 9. Germline lookup yields CDR1 KGHSH and CDR2 LQKENI. This CDR3 comprises 18 residues. The CDR3 sequence is CASSALAGGYPSYNEQFF. As DNA, the CDR3 is TGTGCCAGCTCAGCCCTAGCGGGAGGCTACCCCTCCTACAATGAGCAGTTCTTC.

The CDR3 sequence is CATGTEPTNEKLFF. DNA for the CDR3: TGTGCCACCGGGACAGAACCAACTAATGAAAAACTGTTTTTT. The V and J genes are TRBV27 and TRBJ1-4, with 7 positions matching TRBD1. This CDR3 has 14 amino acids. Germline trimming cut 10 bases from V and 0 bases from J; bases unmatched to any gene: 5. CDR1 and CDR2 from the germline V gene are MNHEY and SMNVEV (reference sequence).

The chain joins TRBV19 to TRBJ1-1; tentatively, D is TRBD1 (6 bases). Trimming left V 4 bases short and J 10 bases short, with 13 bases between. This CDR3 has 12 amino acids. CDR1 is LNHDA and CDR2 is SQIVND in the germline V gene (reference sequence). The CDR3 is CASSTKQGIAFF. The CDR3 coding sequence is TGTGCCAGTAGTACAAAACAGGGAATAGCTTTCTTT.

The chain is built from TRBV5-6 and TRBJ2-7; D uncertain. This CDR3 has 14 residues. Germline CDR1 SGHDT, CDR2 YYEEEE. Trimming shortened V by 3 bases and J by 3 bases, and 13 bases separated the two germline ends. CDR3 protein: CASSSLGPNYEQYF. CDR3 nucleotide sequence: TGTGCCAGCAGCTCTTTAGGGCCAAACTACGAGCAGTACTTC.

V is TRBV28 and J is TRBJ1-1, with D hard to call. Trimming shortened V by 2 bases and J by 11 bases, and 9 bases separated the two germline ends. From germline, CDR1 is MDHEN and CDR2 SYDVKM. CDR3 length: 11 residues. The CDR3 loop is CASSLRMRAFF. The CDR3, as DNA: TGTGCCAGCAGTTTAAGAATGAGGGCTTTCTTT.

This clone has just one count. V usage is TRBV20-1 and J usage is TRBJ2-7, with TRBD2 matching over 13 bases. The germline V gene encodes CDR1 DFQATT and CDR2 SNEGSKA (reference sequence). Losses at the gene ends were 3 bases for V and 4 bases for J; bases not matched to a gene: 3. The CDR3 runs to 14 residues. CDR3 protein: CSASGTSGMYEQYF. The DNA for the CDR3 is TGCAGTGCTAGTGGGACTAGCGGGATGTACGAGCAGTACTTC.

Only a few counts were recorded for this clone. The chain couples TRBV11-2 to TRBJ1-5; D might be TRBD1 (6 bases). V gave up 5 bases and J gave up 1 base, with 12 bases separating them. Germline CDR1 SGHAT, CDR2 FQNNGV. The CDR3 is 15 amino acids. The CDR3 is CASSPQGSSNQPQHF. The DNA for the CDR3 is TGTGCCAGCAGCCCTCAGGGGTCCAGCAATCAGCCCCAGCATTTT.

The CDR3 loop reads CASSPTSGRTGELFF. In DNA, the CDR3 is TGTGCCAGCAGTCCGACTAGCGGTAGGACCGGGGAGCTGTTTTTT. V and J are TRBV28 and TRBJ2-2, with 9 bases matching TRBD2. CDR3 size: 15 residues. With V trimmed by 5 bases and J by 5 bases, 6 bases remained unmatched. Germline assignment: CDR1 MDHEN and CDR2 SYDVKM.

CDR3 residues: CASSSQELAKNIQYF. The DNA of the CDR3 is TGTGCCAGCAGCTCTCAGGAACTAGCCAAAAACATTCAGTACTTC. This chain joins TRBV7-2 and TRBJ2-4; D gene ambiguous. The CDR3 spans 15 residues. Germline V lookup: CDR1 SGHTA, CDR2 FQGNSA. Trimming left V 4 bases short and J 0 bases short, with 10 bases between.

In the case of this clone: The limits of the CDR3 on the DNA are not certain, so only TCRdb's listed CDR3 is given. The rearrangement links TRBV27 to TRBJ1-2; the table's D gene call, TRBD1, was not cross checked with the DNA. In germline, CDR1 is MNHEY, CDR2 SMNVEV (reference sequence). The CDR3 has 12 amino acids, counting both end residues. The CDR3 reads CASSSSTGGYTF.

This clone showed up just once. V usage is TRBV6-4 and J usage is TRBJ2-3; 7 bases fit TRBD2. V was clipped by 3 bases and J by 2 bases; unmatched bases: 5. The CDR3 loop spans 15 amino acids. From germline, CDR1 is MRHNA and CDR2 SNTAGT. CDR3 in DNA: TGTGCCAGCAGTGATTCTAGCGGTCACACAGATACGCAGTATTTT. Translation gives CASSDSSGHTDTQYF.

The rearrangement links TRBV5-4 to TRBJ2-7; D tentatively fits TRBD1 or TRBD2 (5 bases each). Germline V gene lookup returns CDR1 SGHNT and CDR2 YYREEE (reference sequence). V was pared by 6 bases and J by 0 bases, with 10 bases between. The CDR3 runs 13 residues. In DNA, the CDR3 is TGTGCCAGCACCGGGGCCAACTCCTACGAGCAGTACTTC. Translating gives CASTGANSYEQYF.

The chain recombines TRBV9 with TRBJ2-7; the match to TRBD1 covers 9 bases. The CDR3 consists of 16 residues. Germline trimming cut 4 bases from V and 4 bases from J; bases unmatched to any gene: 12. Germline assignment: CDR1 SGDLS and CDR2 YYNGEE. CDR3 sequence reads: CASSPSGRQGVYEQYF. The CDR3 DNA reads TGTGCCAGCAGCCCCAGTGGGAGACAGGGGGTTTACGAGCAGTACTTC.

The rearrangement joins TRBV7-8 to TRBJ2-3, with D possibly called TRBD1 or TRBD2 (5 bases each). Germline V gene data show CDR1 as SGHVS and CDR2 as FQNEAQ. This CDR3 spans 15 amino acids. V lost 5 bases to trimming and J lost 0 bases, with 12 bases between them. The CDR3 DNA reads TGTGCCAGCAGCCCTCCGGGACGAAGCACAGATACGCAGTATTTT. The encoded protein is CASSPPGRSTDTQYF. Full variable domain (rest looked up from reference TRBV7-8 and TRBJ2-3): GAGVSQSPRYKVAKRGQDVALRCDPISGHVSLFWYQQALGQGPEFLTYFQNEAQLDKSGLPSDRFFAERPEGSVSTLKIQRTQQEDSAVYLCASSPPGRSTDTQYFGPGTRLTVL.

This rearrangement joins TRBV5-4 to TRBJ1-5; D might be TRBD1 (6 bases). CDR3 length equals 15 residues. CDR1 is SGHNT, CDR2 YYREEE, per germline (reference sequence). V lost 1 base and J 4 bases, leaving 12 bases between the germline ends. CDR3 DNA: TGTGCCAGCAGCTTGCAGGGAGGGGGTAATCAGCCCCAGCATTTT. This encodes CASSLQGGGNQPQHF.

This clone has only one observation. This chain connects TRBV5-1 to TRBJ2-2; TRBD2 agrees at 9 bases. The V and J ends lost 2 bases and 4 bases, in that order; junction bases with no gene match: 12. Per the germline V gene, CDR1 is SGHRS and CDR2 is YFSETQ. The CDR3 runs to 18 residues. CDR3 coding DNA: TGCGCCAGCAGCTTCCACCATTCGACTAGCGGCCCCACCGGGGAGCTGTTTTTT. Translation gives CASSFHHSTSGPTGELFF.

The chain couples TRBV3-1 (or the pseudogene TRBV3-2) to TRBJ1-2, with a weak D call TRBD1 (5 bases). Germline lookup yields CDR1 LGHDT and CDR2 YNNKEL (reference sequence). There are 13 residues in the CDR3. The V end was cut by 5 bases, the J end by 8 bases, with 15 bases between. The CDR3 sequence: CASSKGARGGYTF. DNA for the CDR3: TGTGCCAGCAGCAAAGGGGCCCGGGGAGGCTACACCTTC.

The CDR3 region is CASGLLGELFF. In nucleotides, the CDR3 is TGCGCCAGCGGTTTGCTGGGGGAGCTGTTTTTT. The V and J genes are TRBV5-1 and TRBJ2-2; no reliable D call. V was clipped by 7 bases and J by 8 bases, with 9 bases between them. CDR3 length: 11 amino acids. Germline V gives CDR1 SGHRS, CDR2 YFSETQ.